Listed below are T cell receptor beta chains from one sample, sequenced in a study of identical twins. Each CDR3 protein is one row after TCRdb ran MiXCR on the 5' RACE reads. The table lists about 520,000 distinct CDR3 sequences, roughly 21% of them singletons. Separately, the same data were catalogued under a study of T cells expressing NK-cell markers.

Sequencing was carried out using CD4+ T cells sorted from blood. The receptors derive from a woman under 30 in good health. CDR3s include the opening cysteine and the closing phenylalanine or tryptophan. D genes are given only for firm matches. The size field is filled for only some rows; it gives once, few, many or a size class.

.	.	TRBV7-8	TRBJ2-5	CASSPGQGGPAETQYF	TGTGCCAGCAGCCCAGGGCAGGGGGGGCCGGCGGAGACCCAGTACTTC
.	.	TRBV2	TRBJ2-1	CASMGSNRAGEQFF	TGTGCCAGCATGGGAAGTAATCGGGCAGGGGAGCAGTTCTTC
.	.	TRBV10-3	TRBJ1-5	CAIRQDNQPQHF	TGTGCCATCAGGCAGGACAATCAGCCCCAGCATTTT
few	.	TRBV27	TRBJ2-3	CASSPTRGDTQYF	TGTGCCAGCAGTCCAACCCGGGGCGATACGCAGTATTTT
.	TRBD2	TRBV7-8	TRBJ2-5	CASSTRSQRGETQYF	TGTGCCAGCAGCACAAGATCTCAGCGGGGAGAGACCCAGTACTTC
.	TRBD2	TRBV11-2	TRBJ2-1	CASSIFGTSGGFSYNEQFF	TGTGCCAGCAGCATATTCGGGACTAGCGGGGGTTTCTCCTACAATGAGCAGTTCTTC
.	TRBD1	TRBV20-1	TRBJ2-7	CSARGGTGRYEQYF	TGCAGTGCTAGAGGGGGGACAGGGAGGTACGAGCAGTACTTC
.	TRBD1	TRBV6-1	TRBJ2-3	CASSQGAGGVTDTQYF	TGTGCCAGCAGTCAGGGGGCAGGTGGGGTCACAGATACGCAGTATTTT
.	.	TRBV5-1	TRBJ2-7	CASSSGAYYEQYF	TGCGCCAGCAGTTCCGGGGCTTACTACGAGCAGTACTTC
many	TRBD2	TRBV12-3/TRBV12-4	TRBJ2-1	CASSPKRGGGSYNEQFF	TGTGCCAGCAGTCCGAAGCGGGGGGGGGGCTCCTACAATGAGCAGTTCTTC
many	.	TRBV12-3/TRBV12-4	TRBJ1-1	CASIIGAGWTEAFF	TGTGCCAGCATCATTGGGGCAGGCTGGACTGAAGCTTTCTTT
.	.	TRBV6-5	TRBJ1-1	CASSSPAGTEAFF	TGTGCCAGCAGTTCCCCTGCGGGCACTGAAGCTTTCTTT
few	TRBD1	TRBV20-1	TRBJ1-5	CSALTGNSNQPQHF	TGCAGTGCTCTGACAGGGAATAGCAATCAGCCCCAGCATTTT
.	.	TRBV20-1	TRBJ2-7	CSASQTTYEQYF	TGCAGTGCTAGTCAAACGACCTACGAGCAGTACTTC
few	TRBD1	TRBV19	TRBJ2-1	CASSIRRGLLNEQFF	TGTGCCAGTAGTATTAGAAGGGGGCTGTTGAATGAGCAGTTCTTC
few	.	TRBV29-1	TRBJ2-7	CSVEEGKGYYEQYF	TGCAGCGTTGAAGAGGGGAAGGGTTACTACGAGCAGTACTTC
.	.	TRBV7-9	TRBJ2-1	CASSLELGEQFF	TGTGCCAGCAGCTTAGAGTTAGGGGAGCAGTTCTTC